The 20 T cell receptor beta chains presented below share a single source sample, sequenced in a study of T cell responses to AZD1222 COVID-19 vaccine. Assay used: immunoSEQ multiplex PCR; TCRdb lists only in-frame clones, some missing. The table has about 56,000 clones, 80% to 90% seen once. The sample here was peripheral blood, taken on day 0 of AZD1222 vaccination. The receptors were gathered from an adult in good health.

This clone appeared once. The gene calls are TRBV11-2 and TRBJ1-4, with D perhaps matching TRBD1 (5 bases). Trimming shortened V by 5 bases and J by 8 bases, and 18 bases separated the two germline ends. The CDR3 sequence is 15 residues long. The germline V gene encodes CDR1 SGHAT and CDR2 FQNNGV. This CDR3 is CASSPGFGDEEKLFF. CDR3 DNA sequence: TGTGCCAGCAGCCCTGGTTTCGGGGACGAGGAAAAACTGTTTTTT.

This clone was recorded only once. The CDR3 region is CASSLASAQTQYF. CDR3 in DNA: TGTGCCAGCAGTTTAGCCTCCGCCCAGACCCAGTACTTC. This rearrangement joins TRBV28 to TRBJ2-5; D is undetermined. Germline assignment: CDR1 MDHEN and CDR2 SYDVKM. This CDR3 has 13 amino acids. Trimming took 2 bases from V and 6 from J, leaving 10 bases between them.

This clone was counted only a few times. The CDR3 coding sequence is TGTGCCAGCAGCTCTCGGACAGGGAGCACAGATACGCAGTATTTT. It specifies CASSSRTGSTDTQYF. This chain connects TRBV13 to TRBJ2-3; 8 nucleotides agree with TRBD1. The ends lost 4 bases at V and 0 bases at J; junction bases unmatched: 3. Per germline, CDR1 PRHDT and CDR2 FYEKMQ (reference sequence). This CDR3 comprises 15 residues.

The V gene is TRBV3-1 (or the pseudogene TRBV3-2), the J gene TRBJ2-1; unclear D gene. Trimming shortened V by 0 bases and J by 10 bases, and 13 bases separated the two germline ends. The CDR3 is 14 amino acids. The germline V gene encodes CDR1 LGHDT and CDR2 YNNKEL (reference sequence). CDR3 nucleotides: TGTGCCAGCAGCCAAGATAGGCATACGCGCGAGCAGTTCTTC. Translating gives CASSQDRHTREQFF.

The chain employs TRBV11-3 and TRBJ2-3; D is unclear. With 8 bases removed from V and 6 bases from J, the gap between germline ends came to 9 bases. The CDR3 runs to 11 residues. In germline, CDR1 is SGHNT, CDR2 YENEEA. For the CDR3, the DNA is TGTGCCAGCGGGAAAGGGGATACGCAGTATTTT. Encoded protein: CASGKGDTQYF.

A single count supports this clone. This chain joins TRBV2 and TRBJ2-7; D unresolved. The CDR3 loop spans 12 amino acids. Germline V CDR1 and CDR2: SNHLY, FYNNEI. Trimming took 7 bases from V and 2 from J, leaving 9 bases between them. The CDR3 bases are TGTGCCAGCATCGGCTCAGCCTACGAGCAGTACTTC. Its protein product is CASIGSAYEQYF.

Details on this clone: A read error is likely, as this CDR3 ends without the conserved phenylalanine or tryptophan. The DNA is left out, because the CDR3 cannot be placed on it with certainty; the CDR3 is given as TCRdb lists it. The V and J genes are TRBV30 and TRBJ1-1. The CDR3 has 11 residues if both end residues are counted. The V gene's germline CDR1 is GTSNPN and CDR2 SVGIG (reference sequence). CDR3 loop: CAWSKGRALGT.

The chain uses TRBV5-1 and TRBJ1-2; possible D gene TRBD1, 6 bases. V was trimmed by 4 bases and J by 2 bases, leaving 15 bases between them. Looked up from germline, CDR1 is SGHRS and CDR2 is YFSETQ. The CDR3 has 15 residues. CDR3 amino acids: CASSQRGQFNYGYTF. CDR3 in DNA: TGCGCCAGCAGCCAGCGAGGACAGTTCAACTATGGCTACACCTTC.

This chain connects TRBV7-2 to TRBJ2-2, with D perhaps TRBD2 (5 bases). V shed 6 bases and J shed 0 bases, with 8 bases lying between them. The CDR3 is made up of 14 amino acids. Germline V CDR1 and CDR2: SGHTA, FQGNSA. The CDR3 DNA sequence: TGTGCCAGCAGATTCGGGGCGAACACCGGGGAGCTGTTTTTT. Translating it yields CASRFGANTGELFF.

The V and J genes are TRBV2 and TRBJ1-2; D is undetermined. The CDR3 length is 11 residues. The V gene lost 4 bases and the J gene lost 4 bases, with 4 bases spanning the gap. CDR1 and CDR2 from the germline V gene are SNHLY and FYNNEI. CDR3 in amino acids: CASSVGYGYTF. The DNA for the CDR3 is TGTGCCAGCAGTGTCGGCTATGGCTACACCTTC.

DNA for the CDR3: TGCGCCAGCAGCTACAACCGGAACACTGAAGCTTTCTTT. This encodes CASSYNRNTEAFF. The chain carries TRBV5-1 and TRBJ1-1; D remains unclear. Trimming took off 3 bases at V and 1 base at J, with 7 bases between the two ends. The germline gives CDR1 SGHRS, CDR2 YFSETQ. The CDR3 length is 13 residues.

This chain links TRBV9 with TRBJ2-3; 11 bases align to TRBD2. The V gene's germline CDR1 is SGDLS and CDR2 YYNGEE. CDR3 length equals 15 residues. The V and J ends lost 3 bases and 4 bases, in that order; junction bases with no gene match: 4. The CDR3 bases are TGTGCCAGCAGCGGACTAGCGGGGATGTCAGATACGCAGTATTTT. Translation: CASSGLAGMSDTQYF.

The CDR3 protein is CASSEGGGSYEQYF. The CDR3 DNA is TGTGCCAGCAGCGAGGGCGGGGGATCCTACGAGCAGTACTTC. V is TRBV9 and J is TRBJ2-7; 7 nucleotides line up with TRBD2. The CDR3 runs 14 residues. After removal of 3 bases from V and 1 base from J, the junction contained 4 bases not matched to a gene. Germline values: CDR1 SGDLS, CDR2 YYNGEE.

As for this clone: At one boundary the junction diverges from the germline segment, which might be a read error. Other DNA sequences in this specimen translate into the identical CDR3. The V and J genes are TRBV24-1 and TRBJ2-2; D may be TRBD1 (6 bases). Germline loops: CDR1 KGHDR, CDR2 SFDVKD. The CDR3 is 16 residues long. The CDR3 loop reads CPTSHPGTGTTGELFF. As DNA, the CDR3 is TGTCCCACCAGTCACCCCGGCACAGGGACGACCGGGGAGCTGTTTTTT.

The chain links TRBV6-5 to TRBJ1-6; a weak D match, TRBD1 (6 bases). This CDR3 contains 13 residues. V was cut by 6 bases and J by 8 bases, with 11 bases left in between. Per the germline V gene, CDR1 is MNHEY and CDR2 is SVGAGI. CDR3 protein: CASSRGPDSPLHF. The CDR3 nucleotides read TGTGCCAGCAGCAGGGGTCCGGATTCACCCCTCCACTTT.

The chain links TRBV24-1 to TRBJ2-3; tentative D call: TRBD1 (6 bases). Looked up from germline, CDR1 is KGHDR and CDR2 is SFDVKD. V was shortened by 3 bases and J by 4 bases, with 10 bases between the two germline ends. The CDR3 spans 14 residues. CDR3 sequence (DNA): TGTGCCACCAGTGATACCGGACAGTCAGATACGCAGTATTTT. Translated, it gives CATSDTGQSDTQYF.

This clone appeared once. V usage is TRBV14 and J usage is TRBJ1-2; D gene ambiguous. The CDR3 has 13 residues. V dropped 4 bases and J dropped 6 bases, with 12 bases sitting between them. Per the germline V gene, CDR1 is SGHDN and CDR2 is FVKESK. For the CDR3, the DNA is TGTGCCAGCAGCCTGAAGACCTTCGATGGCTACACCTTC. Its translation is CASSLKTFDGYTF.

The rearrangement uses TRBV10-2 and TRBJ1-3, with D hard to call. The CDR3 has 15 amino acids. Trimming took 0 bases from V and 4 from J, leaving 10 bases between them. Germline CDR1 and CDR2: WSHSY and SAAADI. This CDR3 is CASSESQTFGNTIYF. The CDR3 nucleotides read TGCGCCAGCAGTGAGTCACAGACCTTCGGAAACACCATATATTTT.

V and J are TRBV14 and TRBJ2-3; no reliable D call. Germline assignment: CDR1 SGHDN and CDR2 FVKESK. This CDR3 spans 13 amino acids. The V end was cut by 3 bases, the J end by 9 bases, with 13 bases between. The CDR3 nucleotides read TGTGCCAGCAGCCACCCCGGGCCTTCAACGCAGTATTTT. It yields the protein CASSHPGPSTQYF.

The chain uses TRBV30 and TRBJ1-2; D unresolved. Germline V lookup: CDR1 GTSNPN, CDR2 SVGIG (reference sequence). V lost 4 bases and J 4 bases, leaving 10 bases between the germline ends. CDR3 length equals 12 residues. DNA for the CDR3: TGTGCCTGGACTTTCTCCTCCTATGGCTACACCTTC. Translating it yields CAWTFSSYGYTF.